This T cell receptor beta chain comes out of a study of blood T cells in healthy people across ages. Study-level findings and limits: The study regarded diversity estimates from one million T cells as underestimates.

Concerning this clonotype: The antigen is unknown. This sequence may be a read error, since a much larger clone differs from it by one base.

Next came a second PCR, run for 7 to 11 cycles, which used a sample-barcoded 5' primer along with a J-beta primer mix. TCRdb re-derived calls from the 5' RACE reads in MiXCR, one entry per CDR3 protein. The profile shows some 1.6 million distinct CDR3 sequences, almost 35% of them singletons. The CDR3 covers 13 residues. Each sample yielded at least 6.5 million isolated PBMCs. Sequenced input: blood. This sequence originates from a woman aged 25 to 39 in good health. The chain uses TRBV12-3 or TRBV12-4 and TRBJ2-7; tentatively, D is TRBD1 (6 bases). The DNA end is a closer match to TRBJ2-5, so the J assignment may be wrong. CDR3 coding DNA: TGTACCAGCAGTGCACAGGGTTCCGAGACCCAGTACTTC. Translated: CTSSAQGSETQYF.